The 23 T cell receptor beta chains given below trace back to one sample, sequenced in a study of T cell repertoires in cytomegalovirus infection (dated by TCRdb to the late 2010s). The sequencer listed for this sample is Illumina HiSeq 1500. TCRdb reprocessed the public reads (quality trimming at Q25 with fastp, clone calling with MiXCR) and kept in-frame beta chains. All rows with the same CDR3 protein become a single entry with the most common DNA and genes. The sample table lists under 800,000 distinct CDR3 sequences, 20% to 25% of them with a count of one. The ten most abundant clones make up approximately 8.2% of the sample. What was sequenced was CD8+ T cells from PBMCs. These receptors were taken from a human donor in good health (CMV status not recorded). Some clones in this sample may be carry-over from other donors' samples.

This clonotype was seen ten or more times. The chain carries TRBV7-9 and TRBJ2-7; no firm D call. Germline loops: CDR1 SEHNR, CDR2 FQNEAQ (reference sequence). This CDR3 spans 15 amino acids. V was pared by 5 bases and J by 2 bases, with 16 bases between. CDR3 amino acids: CASSTAGSHTYEQYV. The CDR3 bases are TGTGCCAGCAGCACGGCCGGTTCCCACACCTACGAGCAGTACGTC.

This clonotype was seen many times. The chain links TRBV7-6 to TRBJ2-5; D is perhaps TRBD1 or TRBD2 (5 bases each). Germline CDR1 and CDR2: SGHVS and FNYEAQ. The CDR3 extends over 13 amino acids. V shed 4 bases and J shed 6 bases, with 12 bases lying between them. As DNA, the CDR3 is TGTGCCAGCAGCTGGGGGACCGGGCAGACCCAGTACTTC. Its protein product is CASSWGTGQTQYF.

This clonotype was seen a few times. The chain couples TRBV19 to TRBJ2-7, with D unresolved. V lost 3 bases and J 2 bases, leaving 8 bases between the germline ends. Germline CDR1 is LNHDA and CDR2 is SQIVND (reference sequence). The CDR3 covers 13 residues. This CDR3 is CASSIGSPYEQYF. The CDR3 nucleotides read TGTGCCAGTAGTATTGGTTCCCCCTACGAGCAGTACTTC.

V is TRBV7-3 and J is TRBJ2-5; D is unresolved. The CDR3 sequence is 13 residues long. Germline CDR1 and CDR2: SGHTA and FQGTGA. V was cut by 5 bases and J by 3 bases, with 10 bases left in between. The CDR3 protein is CASSPTTEETQYF. The CDR3 nucleotides are TGTGCCAGCAGCCCAACAACAGAAGAGACCCAGTACTTC.

This clonotype was seen a handful of times. The chain recombines TRBV20-1 with TRBJ2-7; D might be TRBD2 (5 bases). Germline loops: CDR1 DFQATT, CDR2 SNEGSKA (reference sequence). Trimming removed 7 bases from V and 3 bases from J, with 16 bases in between. The CDR3 runs 13 residues. This chain's CDR3 is CSVPAGENYEQYV. The DNA for the CDR3 is TGCAGTGTCCCAGCCGGGGAGAACTACGAGCAGTACGTC.

This clonotype has ten or more counts. The V gene is TRBV28, the J gene TRBJ2-7; 7 positions agree with TRBD2. CDR1 MDHEN and CDR2 SYDVKM come from the germline V gene. The J segment lost 4 bases and the V segment lost 0 bases, leaving 6 bases of the junction unmatched. This CDR3 contains 15 residues. CDR3 coding DNA: TGTGCCAGCAGTTTATGGATCGGACTAGTTTACGAGCAGTACTTC. Amino acids: CASSLWIGLVYEQYF.

Ten or more counts support this clonotype. A much larger clone differs from this one at a single base, so this may be a read error. The CDR3 protein is CASSYVETQYF. As DNA, the CDR3 is TGTGCCAGCAGTTACGTAGAGACCCAGTACTTC. The gene calls are TRBV6-2 or TRBV6-3 and TRBJ2-5; D gene unclear. CDR1 and CDR2 (germline): MNHEY, SVGEGT. CDR3 size: 11 residues. The germline V and J ends were trimmed by 2 bases and 4 bases, with 2 bases remaining between them.

This clonotype came up many times. The chain employs TRBV7-8 and TRBJ2-5, with D unresolved. This CDR3 is 13 amino acids long. V lost 1 base and J 1 base, leaving 4 bases between the germline ends. Germline-derived CDR1 and CDR2 are SGHVS and FQNEAQ. The chain's CDR3 is CASSLVVQETQYF. In DNA form, the CDR3 reads TGTGCCAGCAGCTTAGTTGTCCAAGAGACCCAGTACTTC.

This clonotype was seen many times. For the CDR3, the DNA is TGTGCCAGCAACCCTCGCGACAGGGTTTTTTGGGAAAAACTGTTTTTT. This codes for CASNPRDRVFWEKLFF. The V gene is TRBV7-2, the J gene TRBJ1-4; 7 nucleotides align to TRBD1. Germline CDR1 and CDR2: SGHTA and FQGNSA. Trimming at V came to 7 bases and at J to 8 bases, leaving 16 bases not matched to a gene. CDR3 length: 16 residues.

Ten or more counts support this clonotype. An end of the junction does not agree with germline; a read error may underlie this. This chain uses TRBV6-1 with TRBJ2-1, with D possibly matching TRBD1 (6 bases). CDR3 length: 15 residues. Looked up from germline, CDR1 is MNHNS and CDR2 is SASEGT. The CDR3 reads CASSEADSSYNEQFF. The CDR3 region has the DNA TGTGCCAGCAGCGAAGCGGACAGCTCCTACAATGAGCAGTTCTTC.

This clonotype showed up just a few times. V and J are TRBV12-3 or TRBV12-4 and TRBJ2-7; D is unresolved. The CDR3 consists of 14 residues. V was clipped by 2 bases and J by 2 bases, with 10 bases between them. In DNA form, the CDR3 reads TGTGCCAGCAGTTTATCTGGGCCGACCTACGAGCAGTACTTC. This gives the protein CASSLSGPTYEQYF.

The J gene is TRBJ1-2, the V gene TRBV12-3 or TRBV12-4; no firm D call. Trimming cost V 3 bases and J 4 bases, with 9 bases left between them. CDR3 length: 13 amino acids. DNA of the CDR3: TGTGCCAGCAGTTTTGCAGAGTCCTATGGCTACACCTTC. It codes for CASSFAESYGYTF.

The genes are TRBV29-1 and TRBJ2-5, with D tentatively TRBD1 (5 bases). CDR1 is SQVTM and CDR2 is ANQGSEA in the germline V gene. The CDR3 covers 14 residues. Trimming removed 1 base at V and 5 bases at J, with 14 bases between. This CDR3 reads CSVEGVGPGETQYF. The CDR3 coding sequence is TGCAGCGTTGAAGGGGTGGGGCCAGGGGAGACCCAGTACTTC.

The chain combines TRBV9 with TRBJ2-1; D assignment may be TRBD1 or TRBD2 (5 bases each). The CDR3 runs 15 residues. V lost 0 bases to trimming and J lost 3 bases, with 10 bases between them. CDR1 and CDR2 from the germline V gene are SGDLS and YYNGEE. CDR3 loop: CASSVVPGSYNEQFF. CDR3 nucleotide sequence: TGTGCCAGCAGCGTAGTCCCAGGGAGCTACAATGAGCAGTTCTTC.

This clonotype came up a few times. The chain uses TRBV20-1 and TRBJ2-7; no definite D call. The CDR3 spans 11 residues. Germline V gene lookup returns CDR1 DFQATT and CDR2 SNEGSKA (reference sequence). The germline V and J ends were trimmed by 8 bases and 6 bases, with 14 bases remaining between them. CDR3 loop: CSIGGSREQYF. CDR3 bases: TGCAGTATTGGTGGGTCCCGCGAGCAGTACTTC.

This clonotype was observed at least ten times. The V call is TRBV12-3 or TRBV12-4, the J call TRBJ2-2; 14 nucleotides line up with TRBD2. There are 17 residues in the CDR3. Unmatched junction bases numbered 9, after V lost 9 bases and J lost 3 bases. The CDR3 DNA reads as TGTGCCAGAAACCGACTAGCGGGGGGGCAGGACACCGGGGAGCTGTTTTTT. It yields the protein CARNRLAGGQDTGELFF.

In its sample, this clonotype was seen many times. The chain is built from TRBV14 and TRBJ2-4; 7 bases match TRBD1. The germline gives CDR1 SGHDN, CDR2 FVKESK. Trimming took 0 bases from V and 0 from J; bases not matched to a gene: 11. The CDR3 covers 19 residues. The CDR3 loop is CASSQEFRTGSVAKNIQYF. DNA of the CDR3: TGTGCCAGCAGCCAAGAGTTTAGGACAGGTTCCGTAGCCAAAAACATTCAGTACTTC. The whole variable domain, remainder taken from reference TRBV14 and TRBJ2-4, is EAGVTQFPSHSVIEKGQTVTLRCDPISGHDNLYWYRRVMGKEIKFLLHFVKESKQDESGMPNNRFLAERTGGTYSTLKVQPAELEDSGVYFCASSQEFRTGSVAKNIQYFGAGTRLSVL.

This clonotype was seen ten or more times. The chain links TRBV7-2 to TRBJ2-3, with TRBD1 matching 7 bases. Trimming took 5 bases from V and 2 from J; bases not matched to a gene: 7. The germline V gene encodes CDR1 SGHTA and CDR2 FQGNSA. The CDR3 contains 15 residues. The CDR3, as DNA: TGTGCCAGCAGCCCAAGACAGGGATACACAGATACGCAGTATTTT. Protein product: CASSPRQGYTDTQYF.

The rearrangement links TRBV19 to TRBJ1-4; D remains ambiguous. The CDR3 loop spans 13 amino acids. The germline CDR1 and CDR2 sequences are LNHDA and SQIVND (reference sequence). V lost 2 bases and J lost 4, with 5 bases in between. In DNA form, the CDR3 reads TGTGCCAGTAGTATAACCCTTAATGAAAAACTGTTTTTT. Translating gives CASSITLNEKLFF.

The CDR3, as DNA: TGCGCCAGCAGTGGTTGGGCTAGCGGCACCGGGGAGCTGTTTTTT. Its protein product is CASSGWASGTGELFF. The chain employs TRBV10-1 and TRBJ2-2, with TRBD2 matching 7 bases. V lost 4 bases and J lost 4; bases outside the gene matches: 6. There are 15 residues in the CDR3. From germline, CDR1 is WNHNN and CDR2 SYGVQD (reference sequence).

The gene calls are TRBV27 and TRBJ1-5; 9 bases align to TRBD1. The V gene end was trimmed by 6 bases and the J gene end by 7 bases; junction bases not matched to a gene: 7. CDR3 length: 14 residues. The V gene's germline CDR1 is MNHEY and CDR2 SMNVEV (reference sequence). The DNA for the CDR3 is TGTGCCAGCAGCACCCGGACAGGGGAACAGCCCCAGCATTTT. It is translated as CASSTRTGEQPQHF.

Comments on this clonotype: This sequence may be a read error, since a much larger clone differs from it by one base. V is TRBV7-6 and J is TRBJ2-5; 8 positions agree with TRBD1. The CDR3 contains 15 residues. CDR1 SGHVS and CDR2 FNYEAQ come from the germline V gene. This CDR3 is CVSSLERTGQETQYF. DNA for the CDR3: TGTGTCAGCAGCTTAGAACGGACAGGGCAAGAGACCCAGTACTTC.

The V and J genes are TRBV2 and TRBJ2-5; a possible D gene is TRBD2 (5 bases). Per the germline V gene, CDR1 is SNHLY and CDR2 is FYNNEI. There are 12 residues in the CDR3. Trimming shortened V by 10 bases and J by 5 bases, and 14 bases separated the two germline ends. CDR3 in amino acids: CAKRSELETQYF. CDR3 nucleotides: TGTGCCAAGCGGTCCGAACTGGAGACCCAGTACTTC.